This entry describes one TCR beta chain. The CDR3 covers 13 residues. Germline assignment: CDR1 DFQATT and CDR2 SNEGSKA (reference sequence). The V gene end was trimmed by 6 bases and the J gene end by 6 bases; junction bases not matched to a gene: 11. These data originate in a study of CD8 T cells in Susac syndrome. Random hexamers were used to reverse transcribe about 0.45 to 1 ug of RNA. TCRdb re-derived calls from the immunoSEQ multiplex PCR reads in MiXCR, one entry per CDR3 protein. The data contain 120,000 or so distinct CDR3 sequences, roughly 94% of them singletons. The study sequenced TCR beta in blood CD8+ and CD4+ T cells. The multiple sclerosis control group comprised treatment-naive patients with stable or active relapsing-remitting disease.

The sequence derives from a human donor with multiple sclerosis. Sequencing was performed on CD4+ T cells from PBMCs. The genes are TRBV20-1 and TRBJ2-7, with 7 bases identical to TRBD1. The CDR3 spells CSAVRGGRAEQYF. The DNA for the CDR3 is TGCAGTGCCGTAAGAGGGGGCAGGGCCGAGCAGTACTTC.